The subject of this entry is one T cell receptor (beta chain). On sorted subsets, replicate PCRs used 200 ng DNA, or around 30,000 T cell genomes. Per the authors' pipeline: Filtering of immunoSEQ junctional sequences could not match full-length read filtering. Profiled with immunoSEQ multiplex PCR; TCRdb holds only in-frame clones, not every one. V, J and clone size reflect that table, while D and trimming were determined from the DNA. The data show over a million clones, 75% to 80% seen once. Looked up from germline, CDR1 is MNHEY and CDR2 is SVGAGI. Germline trimming cut 2 bases from V and 4 bases from J; bases unmatched to any gene: 4. The CDR3 sequence is 16 residues long. These data originate in a study of shared clonotypes between healthy human individuals. Study-wide background: The study drew on a couple of women and a few men aged 18 to 49 as donors. The plates for each donor numbered three CD4 naive, three CD4 memory, two CD8 naive and one CD8 memory.

Sequenced: memory CD4+ T cells from PBMCs. The sample's subset: CD45RA-negative fraction. This clonotype was obtained from a man aged 18 to 30 in good health. Some clones in this sample may be carry-over from other donors' samples. The chain couples TRBV6-5 to TRBJ2-2; 10 bases align to TRBD2. In DNA form, the CDR3 reads TGTGCCAGCAGTTACCTTCGGACTAGCGGCACCGGGGAGCTGTTTTTT. Encoded protein: CASSYLRTSGTGELFF.